The 30 T cell receptor beta chains given below trace back to one sample, sequenced in a study of vaccination effects on CD4 cells after COVID-19. The repertoire was sequenced with immunoSEQ multiplex PCR; TCRdb's copy has only in-frame clones and lacks some. The sample carries 70,000 or so clones, approximately 80% recorded once. For these TCRs, the target antigens are not known. Upon completion of 10 days in culture, CD4+ T cells were isolated. The sequencing here drew on CD4+ T cells from PBMCs cultured without peptide, taken before COVID-19 vaccination. Source of these receptors: a human donor who received a COVID-19 vaccine.

This clone was counted only a few times. V is TRBV19 and J is TRBJ1-2; D is ambiguous. Trimming pared 3 bases from V and 5 bases from J, leaving 10 bases between. Germline V lookup: CDR1 LNHDA, CDR2 SQIVND (reference sequence). The CDR3 is 13 residues long. CDR3 in DNA: TGTGCCAGTAGTATTCAGGACGGATATGGCTACACCTTC. This encodes CASSIQDGYGYTF.

This chain connects TRBV28 to TRBJ1-4; unclear D gene. V was shortened by 4 bases and J by 5 bases, with 8 bases between the two germline ends. Germline lookup yields CDR1 MDHEN and CDR2 SYDVKM. The CDR3 spans 13 residues. CDR3 sequence reads: CASSWVTNEKLFF. In DNA form, the CDR3 reads TGTGCCAGCAGTTGGGTCACCAATGAAAAACTGTTTTTT.

The V gene is TRBV5-1, the J gene TRBJ2-2, with a weak D call TRBD1 (6 bases). Germline CDR1 SGHRS, CDR2 YFSETQ. V lost 3 bases to trimming and J lost 1 base, with 10 bases between them. The CDR3 sequence is 15 residues long. The CDR3, as DNA: TGCGCCAGCAGCTCATTGACAGGGAACACCGGGGAGCTGTTTTTT. It translates to CASSSLTGNTGELFF.

The chain uses TRBV3-1 (or the pseudogene TRBV3-2) and TRBJ1-2; D remains ambiguous. V was cut by 0 bases and J by 8 bases, with 7 bases left in between. Germline loops: CDR1 LGHDT, CDR2 YNNKEL (reference sequence). This CDR3 is built from 12 residues. The CDR3: CASSQDRRGYTF. The CDR3 DNA reads TGTGCCAGCAGCCAAGATCGCAGGGGCTACACCTTC.

In this sample, this clone turned up once. The chain carries TRBV5-6 and TRBJ1-5, with 7 bases matching TRBD1. CDR1 is SGHDT, CDR2 YYEEEE, per germline. Losses at the gene ends were 4 bases for V and 1 base for J; bases not matched to a gene: 8. The CDR3 spans 16 residues. CDR3 sequence reads: CASSDGQVDSNQPQHF. The CDR3 DNA is TGTGCCAGCAGCGACGGACAGGTGGACAGCAATCAGCCCCAGCATTTT. The complete variable domain, with remaining parts taken from reference TRBV5-6 and TRBJ1-5, reads DAGVTQSPTHLIKTRGQQVTLRCSPKSGHDTVSWYQQALGQGPQFIFQYYEEEERQRGNFPDRFSGHQFPNYSSELNVNALLLGDSALYLCASSDGQVDSNQPQHFGDGTRLSIL.

The chain carries TRBV5-1 and TRBJ2-5; TRBD2 aligns across 7 bases. The CDR3 runs to 16 residues. V lost 2 bases to trimming and J lost 4 bases; unmatched junction nucleotides: 11. Germline CDR1 SGHRS, CDR2 YFSETQ. This CDR3 is CASSFVGLGKRETQYF. CDR3 in DNA: TGCGCCAGCAGCTTTGTCGGACTAGGGAAGCGAGAGACCCAGTACTTC.

This chain uses TRBV24-1 with TRBJ2-2; D perhaps matches TRBD1 (5 bases). CDR3 length: 15 amino acids. Trimming took off 3 bases at V and 6 bases at J, with 13 bases between the two ends. Germline CDR1 KGHDR, CDR2 SFDVKD. The CDR3 is CATSDPKGISGELFF. CDR3 nucleotide sequence: TGTGCCACCAGTGATCCCAAGGGGATCTCCGGGGAGCTGTTTTTT.

V gene TRBV30 combines with J gene TRBJ2-6; 9 bases fit TRBD2. Germline CDR1 reads GTSNPN; CDR2 reads SVGIG (reference sequence). This CDR3 has 15 amino acids. After removal of 6 bases from V and 4 bases from J, the junction contained 7 bases not matched to a gene. The CDR3 is CACPGGGVGANVLTF. CDR3 DNA: TGTGCCTGCCCCGGCGGGGGGGTCGGGGCCAACGTCCTGACTTTC.

The chain couples TRBV24-1 to TRBJ2-3, with D unclear. Trimming removed 3 bases at V and 2 bases at J, with 11 bases between. Germline lookup yields CDR1 KGHDR and CDR2 SFDVKD. The CDR3 runs to 15 residues. The CDR3 DNA is TGTGCCACCAGTGATGCAGGACGTCCCACAGATACGCAGTATTTT. It translates to CATSDAGRPTDTQYF.

The CDR3 is CASSLSWTGASGGSPLHF. CDR3 nucleotide sequence: TGCGCCAGCAGCTTATCCTGGACGGGGGCGAGCGGAGGTTCACCCCTCCACTTT. This rearrangement joins TRBV5-1 to TRBJ1-6; a weak D match, TRBD1 (6 bases). There are 18 residues in the CDR3. Trimming removed 2 bases from V and 9 bases from J, with 24 bases in between. Per germline, CDR1 SGHRS and CDR2 YFSETQ.

The chain joins TRBV6-5 to TRBJ2-7, with D perhaps TRBD1 (7 bases). V was clipped by 6 bases and J by 1 base, with 16 bases between them. CDR3 length: 15 residues. Germline V lookup: CDR1 MNHEY, CDR2 SVGAGI. The CDR3 bases are TGTGCCAGCAGCTTGGGTGCAGGGGGGTCCTACGAGCAGTACGTC. This encodes CASSLGAGGSYEQYV.

The rearrangement links TRBV2 to TRBJ1-1, with D possibly TRBD1 on 5 matching bases. Trimming left V 4 bases short and J 3 bases short, with 6 bases between. CDR1 is SNHLY, CDR2 FYNNEI, per germline. The length of the CDR3 is 12 residues. The CDR3: CASSVGDTEAFF. The CDR3 nucleotides read TGTGCCAGCAGTGTGGGGGACACTGAAGCTTTCTTT.

The chain uses TRBV10-3 and TRBJ2-5; 9 nucleotides line up with TRBD2. Trimming removed 6 bases from V and 0 bases from J; junction bases left unmatched: 5. CDR3 length equals 15 residues. Germline CDR1 reads ENHRY; CDR2 reads SYGVKD. The CDR3 nucleotides are TGTGCCATCAGGGGGGCTAGCGGGGACCAAGAGACCCAGTACTTC. Amino acids: CAIRGASGDQETQYF.

This clone was seen just once. The genes are TRBV7-2 and TRBJ2-2; 15 bases are shared with TRBD2. Looked up from germline, CDR1 is SGHTA and CDR2 is FQGNSA. With V trimmed by 4 bases and J by 9 bases, 6 bases remained unmatched. This CDR3 contains 16 residues. CDR3 DNA sequence: TGTGCCAGCAGCTCCGGACTAGCGGGGGGGGAGCGGGAGCTGTTTTTT. It translates to CASSSGLAGGERELFF.

CDR3 residues: CASSPGGGARPAFF. The CDR3 DNA reads TGTGCCAGCAGCCCCGGAGGGGGAGCCCGACCGGCTTTCTTT. The genes are TRBV5-4 and TRBJ1-1; possibly TRBD1 for D (6 bases). This CDR3 region has 14 residues. Germline-derived CDR1 and CDR2 are SGHNT and YYREEE (reference sequence). V was trimmed by 4 bases and J by 11 bases, leaving 21 bases between them.

The chain is built from TRBV10-2 and TRBJ2-1; D is possibly TRBD1 or TRBD2 (5 bases each). CDR1 and CDR2 from the germline V gene are WSHSY and SAAADI. V was clipped by 7 bases and J by 1 base, with 14 bases between them. There are 15 residues in the CDR3. CDR3 in DNA: TGCGCCAGCACAAGGAACGGGGCTTCCTACAATGAGCAGTTCTTC. As protein: CASTRNGASYNEQFF.

This chain links TRBV12-5 with TRBJ1-6; a weak D match, TRBD1 (6 bases). The CDR3 is 14 amino acids. V was clipped by 8 bases and J by 6 bases, with 14 bases between them. Germline assignment: CDR1 LGHNT and CDR2 FRNRAP. The DNA of the CDR3 is TGTGCTAGTCAAGGGGGAGAAAGTAATTCACCCCTCCACTTT. It is translated as CASQGGESNSPLHF.

V gene TRBV6-5 combines with J gene TRBJ2-3; the D gene is possibly TRBD2 (5 bases). The CDR3 has 12 residues. Germline-derived CDR1 and CDR2 are MNHEY and SVGAGI. With 7 bases removed from V and 4 bases from J, the gap between germline ends came to 9 bases. The CDR3 sequence is CASTSPPDTQYF. The CDR3 DNA reads TGTGCCAGCACTAGCCCGCCAGATACGCAGTATTTT.

This clone was seen once. This sequence joins TRBV6-1 and TRBJ1-2; D possibly corresponds to TRBD1 (5 bases). This CDR3 comprises 15 residues. Between the trimmed V and J ends, which lost 1 base and 3 bases, there was a span of 12 bases. Germline assignment: CDR1 MNHNS and CDR2 SASEGT. The CDR3 sequence is CASSEVQGLYYGYTF. CDR3 coding DNA: TGTGCCAGCAGTGAAGTTCAGGGTCTCTACTATGGCTACACCTTC.

The rearrangement uses TRBV6-5 and TRBJ1-2; D not resolved. The CDR3 loop spans 11 amino acids. Germline CDR1 and CDR2: MNHEY and SVGAGI. V was pared by 6 bases and J by 8 bases, with 10 bases between. The CDR3 nucleotides are TGTGCCAGCAGGGCGACACGAGGCTACACCTTC. Translated: CASRATRGYTF.

J is TRBJ1-5 and V is TRBV28; D is ambiguous. The CDR3 has 14 amino acids. Germline assignment: CDR1 MDHEN and CDR2 SYDVKM. Trimming left V 1 base short and J 4 bases short, with 8 bases between. In nucleotides, the CDR3 is TGTGCCAGCAGTTTATTTAGCAGTAATCAGCCCCAGCATTTT. Protein product: CASSLFSSNQPQHF. Based on the CDR3 plus reference TRBV28 and TRBJ1-5, the full variable domain is DVKVTQSSRYLVKRTGEKVFLECVQDMDHENMFWYRQDPGLGLRLIYFSYDVKMKEKGDIPEGYSVSREKKERFSLILESASTNQTSMYLCASSLFSSNQPQHFGDGTRLSIL.

The chain is built from TRBV29-1 and TRBJ2-3; D gene uncertain. With 3 bases removed from V and 2 bases from J, the gap between germline ends came to 9 bases. The CDR3 sequence is 13 residues long. The V gene's germline CDR1 is SQVTM and CDR2 ANQGSEA. The CDR3 here is CSVDYGNTDTQYF. DNA of the CDR3: TGCAGCGTTGATTACGGAAACACAGATACGCAGTATTTT.

The rearrangement joins TRBV19 to TRBJ2-3, with unresolved D. There are 15 residues in the CDR3. Trimming took off 4 bases at V and 2 bases at J, with 13 bases between the two ends. Germline V gene sequence: CDR1 LNHDA, CDR2 SQIVND (reference sequence). The CDR3 DNA sequence: TGTGCCAGTAGTACCCTACTCCCTGCCACAGATACGCAGTATTTT. It encodes CASSTLLPATDTQYF. The full variable domain, with the rest looked up from reference TRBV19 and TRBJ2-3, is DGGITQSPKYLFRKEGQNVTLSCEQNLNHDAMYWYRQDPGQGLRLIYYSQIVNDFQKGDIAEGYSVSREKKESFPLTVTSAQKNPTAFYLCASSTLLPATDTQYFGPGTRLTVL.

The genes are TRBV29-1 and TRBJ1-4; no reliable D call. There are 15 residues in the CDR3. The V end was cut by 2 bases, the J end by 0 bases, with 10 bases between. Germline V gene lookup returns CDR1 SQVTM and CDR2 ANQGSEA. This CDR3 is CSVELGRTTNEKLFF. The CDR3 nucleotides read TGCAGCGTTGAACTGGGTCGGACAACTAATGAAAAACTGTTTTTT.

This clone was seen a single time. The J gene is TRBJ2-1, the V gene TRBV18; D is undetermined. The CDR3 covers 15 residues. CDR1 KGHSH and CDR2 LQKENI come from the germline V gene. The V and J ends lost 3 bases and 3 bases respectively, with 12 bases between them. In nucleotides, the CDR3 is TGTGCCAGCTCACCGCGAGAATCTAACTACAATGAGCAGTTCTTC. Protein product: CASSPRESNYNEQFF.

The chain combines TRBV2 with TRBJ2-7; TRBD2 matches 10 bases. Unmatched junction bases numbered 8, after V lost 6 bases and J lost 3 bases. This CDR3 is built from 15 residues. Germline-derived CDR1 and CDR2 are SNHLY and FYNNEI. CDR3 nucleotide sequence: TGTGCCAGCAGATTTAGTAGCGGGGGGTACTACGAGCAGTACGTC. Amino acid sequence: CASRFSSGGYYEQYV.

This sequence joins TRBV30 and TRBJ1-1, with TRBD1 as a possible D gene (6 bases). V was pared by 3 bases and J by 2 bases, with 13 bases between. The CDR3 has 14 residues. The V gene's germline CDR1 is GTSNPN and CDR2 SVGIG (reference sequence). This CDR3 reads CAWRAAGVNTEAFF. The DNA of the CDR3 is TGTGCCTGGAGAGCTGCAGGGGTTAACACTGAAGCTTTCTTT.

The genes are TRBV6-5 and TRBJ2-5; D assignment may be TRBD1 or TRBD2 (5 bases each). This CDR3 contains 14 residues. Between the trimmed V and J ends, which lost 5 bases and 5 bases, there was a span of 15 bases. Germline lookup yields CDR1 MNHEY and CDR2 SVGAGI. CDR3 sequence (DNA): TGTGCCAGCAGTCCTCCGGGGCTAGGGGAGACCCAGTACTTC. Its protein is CASSPPGLGETQYF.

J is TRBJ2-7 and V is TRBV5-4; TRBD2 aligns across 10 bases. Losses at the gene ends were 0 bases for V and 4 bases for J; bases not matched to a gene: 7. Germline CDR1 reads SGHNT; CDR2 reads YYREEE (reference sequence). This CDR3 contains 16 residues. The DNA of the CDR3 is TGTGCCAGCAGCTTGGGGGTAGCGGGGGGTATTTACGAGCAGTACGTC. This gives the protein CASSLGVAGGIYEQYV.

This clone was observed a handful of times. The chain combines TRBV5-1 with TRBJ1-1; 10 bases are a match to TRBD1. The CDR3 loop spans 15 amino acids. Trimming cost V 4 bases and J 10 bases; bases outside gene matches: 13. Germline loops: CDR1 SGHRS, CDR2 YFSETQ. In DNA, the CDR3 is TGCGCCAGCAGCGTATCGGACAGGGGGAGAGTATCAGCTTTCTTT. This translates into CASSVSDRGRVSAFF.